A selection of T cell receptor beta chains follows, all from one sample in a study of blood T cells in healthy people across ages. Using its own MiXCR run on the 5' RACE reads, TCRdb lists one record per CDR3 protein. Found here are about 970,000 distinct CDR3 sequences, roughly 51% of them singletons; the top ten hold about a fifth. The sequencing sample was made of blood. The receptors derive from a woman aged 60 to 75 in good health. Both conserved end residues are part of each CDR3. D genes are given only for firm matches. Rows may omit the clone size; those that give it use once, few, many or a size class.

TRBV6-2/TRBV6-3	NA	NA	TRBJ2-4	TGTGCCAGCAGTGAGGATGCAGCCAAAAACATTCAGTACTTC	CASSEDAAKNIQYF
TRBV29-1	NA	NA	TRBJ2-1	TGCAGCGTCACCCCTAGCGACAATGAGCAGTTCTTC	CSVTPSDNEQFF
TRBV6-2/TRBV6-3	TRBD2	few	TRBJ2-3	TGTGCCAGCAGTTACCACGGGACTAGCGGGGACACAGATACGCAGTATTTT	CASSYHGTSGDTDTQYF
TRBV19	NA	NA	TRBJ1-1	TGTGCCAGTAGTTCCCCGGGGCATACGAACACTGAAGCTTTCTTT	CASSSPGHTNTEAFF
TRBV13	TRBD2	once	TRBJ2-3	TGTGCCAGCAGCCCCCGGACTAGCGGGGGAGCAGATACGCAGTATTTT	CASSPRTSGGADTQYF
TRBV9	NA	few	TRBJ1-1	TGTGCCAGCAGCGCCGCCTCGGGCCCCTTCACTGAAGCTTTCTTT	CASSAASGPFTEAFF
TRBV30	NA	NA	TRBJ2-1	TGTGCCTGGAGTGTTTCCAGCACAGCCGCGGAGCAGTTCTTC	CAWSVSSTAAEQFF
TRBV6-5	NA	NA	TRBJ1-6	TGTGCCAGCAGTTGCCTACTGAATTCACCCCTCCACTTT	CASSCLLNSPLHF
TRBV14	NA	NA	TRBJ2-1	TGTGCCAGCAGCCAAGCCCCACCTAGCTACTCCTACAATGAGCAGTTCTTC	CASSQAPPSYSYNEQFF
TRBV28	NA	NA	TRBJ1-2	TGTGCCAGCAGCTCTCCTCCGGGACGAACTAACTATGGCTACACCTTC	CASSSPPGRTNYGYTF
TRBV20-1	NA	NA	TRBJ1-4	TGCAGTGCTAGTGGTGGGGCAGCTACCGAAAAACTGTTTTTT	CSASGGAATEKLFF
TRBV12-3/TRBV12-4	TRBD2	few	TRBJ2-7	TGTGCCAGCAGTTTTGGCCCGGGGGGCTACGAGCAGTACTTC	CASSFGPGGYEQYF
TRBV28	TRBD2	NA	TRBJ2-7	TGTGCCAGCACCACCCGCCGGGAGGGAAACGAGCAGTACTTC	CASTTRREGNEQYF
TRBV20-1	TRBD2	NA	TRBJ2-7	TGCAGTGCTAGAGATCGAGGACTAGCAACCTACGAGCAGTACTTC	CSARDRGLATYEQYF
TRBV7-2	TRBD2	NA	TRBJ2-5	TGTGCCAGCAGCCGAGGGTCTAGCGGTCAAGAGACCCAGTACTTC	CASSRGSSGQETQYF
TRBV13	TRBD1	few	TRBJ2-5	TGTGCCAGCAGCTTAAAGGGGACAGCAGAGACCCAGTACTTC	CASSLKGTAETQYF
TRBV6-2/TRBV6-3	TRBD1	few	TRBJ1-1	TGTGCCAGCAGTTCCCCTTACAGGGGTGAGAACACTGAAGCTTTCTTT	CASSSPYRGENTEAFF
TRBV18	TRBD1	few	TRBJ1-1	TGTGCCAGCTCACCGGGACAGGGTTTAGCTTTCTTT	CASSPGQGLAFF